Here is one T cell receptor beta chain with its context. The protocol was immunoSEQ multiplex PCR, while the TCRdb copy is restricted to in-frame clones and leaves out a portion. The repertoire includes about 2.1 million clones, more than 85% of them detected once, and around 1.7% sits in the top ten. The data belong to a study of shared clonotypes between healthy human individuals. The naive CD8 subset, CD45RO-negative cells positively selected for CCR7, excluded terminally differentiated effector memory CD45RA+ cells. V lost 0 bases to trimming and J lost 1 base, with 10 bases between them. The CDR3 consists of 15 residues. CDR1 SGHDT and CDR2 YYEEEE come from the germline V gene.

The sequencing input was naive CD8+ T cells from PBMCs. The receptor was derived from a man between 18 and 35 years old in good health. Some clones in this sample may be carry-over from other donors' samples. The chain links TRBV5-6 to TRBJ1-1; unclear D gene. CDR3 sequence (DNA): TGTGCCAGCAGCTTGGACATGGTGGGGAACACTGAAGCTTTCTTT. It translates to CASSLDMVGNTEAFF.